This T cell receptor beta chain was profiled in a study of cytotoxic CD8 clonotypes in ibrutinib-treated CLL. Across the study: Partial responses numbered approximately 24 and complete responses 2; after a median about 72 months, roughly 15 stayed remitted and some twelve progressed. Study conclusions and caveats: Baseline clonality was higher than in age-matched healthy donors and moved in step with circulating CD8+ T-cell counts.

This table comes from immunoSEQ multiplex PCR, and its TCRdb copy is limited to in-frame clones, with some not included. The profile shows roughly 42,000 clones, around 67% of them singletons. This clone was counted between two and nine times. The antigen is unknown. The CDR3 length is 13 residues. Germline V gene lookup returns CDR1 LNHDA and CDR2 SQIVND (reference sequence). Between the trimmed V and J ends, which lost 6 bases and 4 bases, there was a span of 12 bases. This chain connects TRBV19 to TRBJ1-1; weak D call: TRBD1 (6 bases). The sequence came from a human donor with chronic lymphocytic leukemia. Sequenced here: PBMCs, sampled at disease progression, from a patient treated with ibrutinib. DNA for the CDR3: TGTGCCAGTAGCGGGACATTGGGCACTGAAGCTTTCTTT. It specifies CASSGTLGTEAFF.